One and the same sample provided the 5 T cell receptor beta chains below, sequenced in a study of blood T cell repertoires in COVID-19. Assay: immunoSEQ multiplex PCR; the TCRdb copy retains only in-frame clones and omits some. Among about 55,000 clones, about 85% were seen once, and the ten largest hold roughly 16%. Input material: peripheral blood. Every receptor here comes from a human donor in a cohort sampled during active COVID-19.

The chain couples TRBV5-5 to TRBJ1-6; TRBD1 matches 11 bases. The V segment lost 4 bases and the J segment 8 bases; nucleotides outside the gene matches: 17. The germline V gene has CDR1 SGHKS and CDR2 YYEKEE (reference sequence). This CDR3 region has 19 residues. CDR3 sequence (DNA): TGTGCCAGCAGCCCCATGGTGGGACAGGGGGTTTTCGAGGATTCACCCCTCCACTTT. This gives the protein CASSPMVGQGVFEDSPLHF. The full variable domain, with the rest looked up from reference TRBV5-5 and TRBJ1-6, is DAGVTQSPTHLIKTRGQQVTLRCSPISGHKSVSWYQQVLGQGPQFIFQYYEKEERGRGNFPDRFSARQFPNYSSELNVNALLLGDSALYLCASSPMVGQGVFEDSPLHFGNGTRLTVT.

V gene TRBV25-1 combines with J gene TRBJ2-7; 7 bases line up with TRBD2. There are 16 residues in the CDR3. CDR1 is MGHDK, CDR2 SYGVNS, per germline. V shed 3 bases, J shed 2 bases, and the junction held 10 bases outside the gene matches. The CDR3 region is CASSDPGGRGTYEQYF. CDR3 bases: TGTGCCAGCAGTGACCCAGGCGGGCGGGGGACCTACGAGCAGTACTTC.

J is TRBJ2-3 and V is TRBV28, with 8 bases fitting TRBD1. Trimming took 4 bases from V and 2 from J; bases not matched to a gene: 8. Germline V gene lookup returns CDR1 MDHEN and CDR2 SYDVKM. The CDR3 contains 16 residues. CDR3 in amino acids: CASSSTGTGLTDTQYF. DNA for the CDR3: TGTGCCAGCAGTTCCACCGGGACAGGACTCACAGATACGCAGTATTTT.

J is TRBJ2-7 and V is TRBV5-4; D not certain. This CDR3 is 14 amino acids long. V lost 0 bases to trimming and J lost 1 base, with 8 bases between them. Germline CDR1 and CDR2: SGHNT and YYREEE (reference sequence). CDR3 region: CASSLGVRSYEQYF. CDR3 DNA: TGTGCCAGCAGCTTGGGGGTCAGGTCCTACGAGCAGTACTTC.

This chain links TRBV4-1 with TRBJ1-5; 7 nucleotides agree with TRBD1. Germline CDR1 reads MGHRA; CDR2 reads YSYEKL. With 2 bases clipped from V and 3 bases from J, the junction kept 10 bases outside the gene matches. The CDR3 has 17 amino acids. The CDR3 nucleotides read TGCGCCAGCAGCCAAACTTTCGGACAGGTAAACAATCAGCCCCAGCATTTT. It codes for CASSQTFGQVNNQPQHF.